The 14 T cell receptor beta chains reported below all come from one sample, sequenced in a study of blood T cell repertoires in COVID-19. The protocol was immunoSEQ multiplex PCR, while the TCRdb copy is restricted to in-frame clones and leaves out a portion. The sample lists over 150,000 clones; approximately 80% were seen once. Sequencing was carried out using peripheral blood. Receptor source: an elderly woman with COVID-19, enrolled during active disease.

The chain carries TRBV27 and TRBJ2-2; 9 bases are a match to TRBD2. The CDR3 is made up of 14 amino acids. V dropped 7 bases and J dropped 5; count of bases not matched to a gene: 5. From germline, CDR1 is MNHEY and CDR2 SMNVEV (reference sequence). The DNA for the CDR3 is TGTGCCAGCAAGGCGGGGGGGATAACCGGGGAGCTGTTTTTT. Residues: CASKAGGITGELFF.

The CDR3 sequence is CASSPGEKLFF. CDR3 DNA: TGTGCCAGCAGTCCGGGTGAAAAACTGTTTTTT. J is TRBJ1-4 and V is TRBV6-6; D is ambiguous. Trimming cost V 5 bases and J 7 bases, with 5 bases left between them. CDR3 length: 11 amino acids. The V gene's germline CDR1 is MNHNY and CDR2 SVGAGI (reference sequence).

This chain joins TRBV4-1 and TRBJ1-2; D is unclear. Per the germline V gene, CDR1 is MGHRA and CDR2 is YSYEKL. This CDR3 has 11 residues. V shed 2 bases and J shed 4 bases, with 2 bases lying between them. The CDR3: CASSQLYGYTF. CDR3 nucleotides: TGCGCCAGCAGCCAACTCTATGGCTACACCTTC.

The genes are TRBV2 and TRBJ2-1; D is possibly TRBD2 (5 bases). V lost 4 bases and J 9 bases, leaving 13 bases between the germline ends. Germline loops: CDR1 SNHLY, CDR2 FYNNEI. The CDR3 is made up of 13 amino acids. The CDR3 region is CASSGLAGREQFF. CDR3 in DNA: TGTGCCAGCAGTGGTCTAGCTGGGCGTGAGCAGTTCTTC.

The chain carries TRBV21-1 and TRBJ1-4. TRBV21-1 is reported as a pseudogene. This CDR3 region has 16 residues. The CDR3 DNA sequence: TGTGCCAGCAGCATCCCCCGGGGGGTCAAAGGGGAAAAACTGTTTTTT. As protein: CASSIPRGVKGEKLFF.

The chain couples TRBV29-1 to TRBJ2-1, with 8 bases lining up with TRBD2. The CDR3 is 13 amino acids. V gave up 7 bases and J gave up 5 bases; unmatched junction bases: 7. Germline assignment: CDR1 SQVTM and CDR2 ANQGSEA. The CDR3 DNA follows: TGCAGCGCCAGAGCGGGAGCTAACAATGAGCAGTTCTTC. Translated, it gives CSARAGANNEQFF.

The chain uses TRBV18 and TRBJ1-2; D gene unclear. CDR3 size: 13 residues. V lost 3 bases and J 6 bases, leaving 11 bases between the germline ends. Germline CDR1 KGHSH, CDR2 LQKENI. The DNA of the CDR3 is TGTGCCAGCTCACCCGAGGCCCCCGATGGCTACACCTTC. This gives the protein CASSPEAPDGYTF.

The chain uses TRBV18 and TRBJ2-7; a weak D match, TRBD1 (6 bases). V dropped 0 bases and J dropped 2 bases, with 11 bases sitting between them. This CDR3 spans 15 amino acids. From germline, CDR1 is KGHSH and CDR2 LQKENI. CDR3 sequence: CASSPPMKGAYEQYF. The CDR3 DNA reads TGTGCCAGCTCACCACCGATGAAGGGGGCCTACGAGCAGTACTTC.

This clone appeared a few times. The CDR3: CASSLSGLGESNEQYF. The CDR3 bases are TGTGCCAGCAGTTTATCGGGGTTGGGCGAGTCGAACGAGCAGTACTTC. This chain uses TRBV28 with TRBJ2-7, with D tentatively TRBD2 (5 bases). V was shortened by 1 base and J by 5 bases, with 18 bases between the two germline ends. The CDR3 is 16 residues long. Looked up from germline, CDR1 is MDHEN and CDR2 is SYDVKM.

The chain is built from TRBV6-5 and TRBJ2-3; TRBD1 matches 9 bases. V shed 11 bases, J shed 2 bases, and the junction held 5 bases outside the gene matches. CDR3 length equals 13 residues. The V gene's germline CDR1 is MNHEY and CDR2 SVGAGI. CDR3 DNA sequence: TGTGCCGGACACAGGGGGCTCACAGATACGCAGTATTTT. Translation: CAGHRGLTDTQYF.

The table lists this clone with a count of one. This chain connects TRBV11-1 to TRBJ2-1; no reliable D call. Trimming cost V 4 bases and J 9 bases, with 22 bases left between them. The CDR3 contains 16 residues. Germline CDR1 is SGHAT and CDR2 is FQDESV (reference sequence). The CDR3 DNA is TGTGCCAGCAGCTCCCCGGGTAGTCCGGCGCCAAGTGAGCAGTTCTTC. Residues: CASSSPGSPAPSEQFF.

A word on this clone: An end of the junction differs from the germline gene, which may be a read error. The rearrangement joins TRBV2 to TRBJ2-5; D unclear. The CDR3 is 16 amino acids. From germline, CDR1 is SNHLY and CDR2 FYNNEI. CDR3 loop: CASSEEVVGSQGTQYF. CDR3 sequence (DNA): TGTGCCAGCAGTGAAGAGGTTGTGGGTAGCCAAGGGACCCAGTACTTC.

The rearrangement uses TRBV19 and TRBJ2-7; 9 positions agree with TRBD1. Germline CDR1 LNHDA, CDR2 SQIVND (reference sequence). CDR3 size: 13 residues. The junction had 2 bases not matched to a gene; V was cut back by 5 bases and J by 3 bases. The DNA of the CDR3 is TGTGCCAGTAGTTTGACAGGGGGCTACGAGCAGTACTTC. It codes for CASSLTGGYEQYF.

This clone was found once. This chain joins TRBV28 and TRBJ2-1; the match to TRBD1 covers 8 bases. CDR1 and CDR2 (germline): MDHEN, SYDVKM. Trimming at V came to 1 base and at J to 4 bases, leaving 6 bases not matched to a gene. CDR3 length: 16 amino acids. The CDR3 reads CASSLFNQGAYNEQFF. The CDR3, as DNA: TGTGCCAGCAGTTTATTTAATCAGGGGGCTTACAATGAGCAGTTCTTC.